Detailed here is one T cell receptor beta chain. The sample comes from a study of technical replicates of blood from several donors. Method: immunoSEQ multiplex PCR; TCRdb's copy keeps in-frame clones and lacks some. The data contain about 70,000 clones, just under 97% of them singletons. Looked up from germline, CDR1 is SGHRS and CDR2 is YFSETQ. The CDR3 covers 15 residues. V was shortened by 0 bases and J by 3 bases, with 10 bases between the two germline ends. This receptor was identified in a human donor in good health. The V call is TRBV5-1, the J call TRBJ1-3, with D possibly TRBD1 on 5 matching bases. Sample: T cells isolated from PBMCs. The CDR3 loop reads CASSLAGTHGNTIYF. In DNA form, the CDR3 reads TGCGCCAGCAGCTTGGCAGGGACTCATGGAAACACCATATATTTT.